The 25 T cell receptor beta chains below come from one sample, sequenced in a study of metastatic and nonmetastatic thyroid tumors. From the PCR reads, TCRdb re-called clones with MiXCR. The sample shows over 30,000 clones, approximately 8% of them seen only once. Nobody among the patients had been given any treatment before thyroid surgery. Sequencing input: blood. The receptors come from a female donor with papillary thyroid cancer or a benign thyroid nodule (not recorded which). Some clones in this sample may be carry-over from other donors' samples.

This clone was counted ten times or more. The rearrangement joins TRBV13 to TRBJ2-5; TRBD1 is a possible D gene (6 bases). Germline V gene data show CDR1 as PRHDT and CDR2 as FYEKMQ (reference sequence). Trimming cost V 5 bases and J 1 base, with 11 bases left between them. CDR3 length equals 14 residues. CDR3 nucleotides: TGTGCCAGCAGCACTAGGACAGTCCAAGAGACCCAGTACTTC. Translation: CASSTRTVQETQYF.

Comments on this clone: A much larger clone lies one base from this, so it may be a read error. The sample has other DNA sequences that encode this CDR3 too. The chain uses TRBV5-5 and TRBJ1-5; D is possibly TRBD1 (6 bases). This CDR3 has 15 amino acids. Germline CDR1 is SGHKS and CDR2 is YYEKEE (reference sequence). The CDR3 DNA reads TGTGCCAGCAGCTTGGACAGGGTACGGAATCAGCCACAGCATTTT. This encodes CASSLDRVRNQPQHF. The whole variable domain, filled in from reference TRBV5-5 and TRBJ1-5, reads DAGVTQSPTHLIKTRGQQVTLRCSPISGHKSVSWYQQVLGQGPQFIFQYYEKEERGRGNFPDRFSARQFPNYSSELNVNALLLGDSALYLCASSLDRVRNQPQHFGDGTRLSIL.

This clone was counted at least ten times. The CDR3 DNA is TGTGCCAGCAGCTCATCTAGCCGAGAGACCCAGTACTTC. It is translated as CASSSSSRETQYF. The chain links TRBV7-2 to TRBJ2-5; a weak D match, TRBD2 (5 bases). The germline V and J ends were trimmed by 4 bases and 4 bases, with 10 bases remaining between them. The CDR3 sequence is 13 residues long. In germline, CDR1 is SGHTA, CDR2 FQGNSA. The entire variable domain, with the rest obtained from reference TRBV7-2 and TRBJ2-5, is as follows: GAGVSQSPSNKVTEKGKDVELRCDPISGHTALYWYRQSLGQGLEFLIYFQGNSAPDKSGLPSDRFSAERTGGSVSTLTIQRTQQEDSAVYLCASSSSSRETQYFGPGTRLLVL.

This clone was picked up many times. The chain recombines TRBV12-3 or TRBV12-4 with TRBJ2-4, with TRBD1 as a possible D gene (6 bases). The V end lost 5 bases, the J end lost 7 bases, and 12 bases lay between the germline ends. This CDR3 comprises 13 residues. The CDR3 protein is CASSTPQGNIQYF. In DNA form, the CDR3 reads TGTGCCAGCAGTACGCCCCAGGGGAACATTCAGTACTTC.

This clone has at least ten counts. The same CDR3 arises from other DNA sequences in this sample as well. V and J are TRBV4-3 and TRBJ2-7, with D possibly matching TRBD1 (6 bases). Germline values: CDR1 LGHNA, CDR2 YSLEER. Trimming took 2 bases from V and 5 from J, leaving 13 bases between them. The CDR3 spans 14 residues. CDR3 loop: CASSQTGTLDEQYF. CDR3 nucleotide sequence: TGCGCCAGCAGCCAAACCGGGACACTGGACGAGCAGTACTTC.

Regarding this clone: A much larger clone differs from this one at a single base, so this may be a read error. Other DNA sequences in this sample translate to the same CDR3. Here the CDR3 DNA reads TGTGCCATTAGTGGGGGACTAGCGGGGTCAAATGAGCAGTTCTTC. This codes for CAISGGLAGSNEQFF. The chain employs TRBV10-3 and TRBJ2-1; TRBD2 aligns across 13 bases. The CDR3 is 15 amino acids. Germline V gene lookup returns CDR1 ENHRY and CDR2 SYGVKD.

This clone was counted at least ten times. The V and J genes are TRBV12-3 or TRBV12-4 and TRBJ1-2; 8 bases are a match to TRBD1. This CDR3 spans 14 amino acids. Trimming removed 8 bases from V and 4 bases from J; junction bases left unmatched: 9. Written as DNA, the CDR3 is TGTGCCAGCGCCCTGGGACAGGCCGCCTATGGCTACACCTTC. Protein: CASALGQAAYGYTF.

This clone has at least ten counts. The chain couples TRBV18 to TRBJ2-5; TRBD2 agrees at 9 bases. Germline V gives CDR1 KGHSH, CDR2 LQKENI. The CDR3 sequence is 17 residues long. V trimming: 1 base; J trimming: 5 bases; junction bases outside the gene matches: 11. CDR3 coding DNA: TGTGCCAGCTCACCACTTCGTAGCGGGAGAACGGAGGAGACCCAGTACTTC. This codes for CASSPLRSGRTEETQYF. Variable domain in full (rest from reference TRBV18 and TRBJ2-5): NAGVMQNPRHLVRRRGQEARLRCSPMKGHSHVYWYRQLPEEGLKFMVYLQKENIIDESGMPKERFSAEFPKEGPSILRIQQVVRGDSAAYFCASSPLRSGRTEETQYFGPGTRLLVL.

This clone was counted ten times or more. DNA for the CDR3: TGTGCCAGCAGCCAAGCTTTAGCGGTAGAGCAGTACTTC. It specifies CASSQALAVEQYF. J is TRBJ2-7 and V is TRBV4-2; possibly TRBD2 for D (6 bases). Germline values: CDR1 LGHNA, CDR2 YNFKEQ. The CDR3 contains 13 residues. V shed 1 base and J shed 7 bases, with 11 bases lying between them.

Concerning this clone itself: This may come from a read error, since a much larger clone is one base off. J is TRBJ2-3 and V is TRBV2, with TRBD2 matching 7 bases. The CDR3 runs to 15 residues. The germline V gene encodes CDR1 SNHLY and CDR2 FYNNEI. The CDR3 loop reads CVSRQRETSTDTQYF. In DNA form, the CDR3 reads TGTGTCAGCCGTCAGCGGGAAACTAGCACAGATACGCAGTATTTT.

This clone has at least ten counts. The chain combines TRBV6-1 with TRBJ2-6; D gene ambiguous. The CDR3 loop spans 15 amino acids. The V gene lost 7 bases and the J gene lost 2 bases, with 12 bases spanning the gap. Germline V gives CDR1 MNHNS, CDR2 SASEGT. CDR3 loop: CASIPATAGANVLTF. The CDR3 DNA reads as TGTGCCAGCATTCCAGCCACGGCTGGGGCCAACGTCCTGACTTTC.

This clone was counted a few times. This could be a read error, since a much larger clone is one nucleotide away. This same CDR3 is encoded by further DNA sequences in the sample. J is TRBJ2-6 and V is TRBV2; no clear D. The CDR3 spans 15 residues. CDR1 and CDR2 (germline): SNHLY, FYNNEI. Trimming cost V 4 bases and J 3 bases, with 10 bases left between them. CDR3 nucleotide sequence: TGTGCCAGCAGTGTTGTGGGTGTTGGGGCCAACGTCCTGACTTTC. Translation: CASSVVGVGANVLTF.

This chain uses TRBV2 with TRBJ2-3; 9 nucleotides line up with TRBD2. Trimming cost V 4 bases and J 3 bases; bases outside gene matches: 5. The CDR3 is made up of 15 amino acids. Germline V gene sequence: CDR1 SNHLY, CDR2 FYNNEI. CDR3 protein: CASSGSGSGTDTQYF. The CDR3 nucleotides read TGTGCCAGCAGTGGTAGCGGGAGTGGAACAGATACGCAGTATTTT.

This clone was counted at least ten times. The chain employs TRBV5-5 and TRBJ1-2, with D perhaps matching TRBD1 (6 bases). The V end lost 2 bases, the J end lost 2 bases, and 7 bases lay between the germline ends. The CDR3 length is 13 residues. CDR1 SGHKS and CDR2 YYEKEE come from the germline V gene (reference sequence). The CDR3 region has the DNA TGTGCCAGCAGCTTTGGACAGAACTATGGCTACACCTTC. This codes for CASSFGQNYGYTF.

The sample holds many counts of this clone. V usage is TRBV6-1 and J usage is TRBJ2-1; D possibly corresponds to TRBD2 (6 bases). Looked up from germline, CDR1 is MNHNS and CDR2 is SASEGT. This CDR3 contains 13 residues. Trimming pared 2 bases from V and 15 bases from J, leaving 17 bases between. CDR3 nucleotides: TGTGCCAGCAGTGAATCAACGGGACTCAACCTGTTCTTC. Translated, it gives CASSESTGLNLFF.

This clone was found many times. Additional DNA sequences in this sample encode the identical CDR3. This sequence joins TRBV5-1 and TRBJ2-1, with 7 bases that match TRBD2. Germline V lookup: CDR1 SGHRS, CDR2 YFSETQ. V shed 0 bases, J shed 4 bases, and the junction held 4 bases outside the gene matches. This CDR3 is 15 amino acids long. The CDR3 here is CASSLEASGYNEQFF. The CDR3 nucleotides are TGCGCCAGCAGCTTGGAGGCTAGCGGTTACAATGAGCAGTTCTTC.

The table lists this clone with many counts. Within the sample, other DNA sequences also encode this same CDR3. V is TRBV6-1 and J is TRBJ1-1; tentatively, D is TRBD1 (5 bases). The germline V and J ends were trimmed by 1 base and 6 bases, with 15 bases remaining between them. The CDR3 is made up of 15 amino acids. From germline, CDR1 is MNHNS and CDR2 SASEGT. The CDR3 DNA is TGTGCCAGCAGTGAAGTGAGGTATCGGGGGTCTGAAGCTTTCTTT. It specifies CASSEVRYRGSEAFF.

This clone has a count of ten or more. V is TRBV6-1 and J is TRBJ1-2; D not resolved. The CDR3 contains 14 residues. With 3 bases removed from V and 0 bases from J, the gap between germline ends came to 8 bases. Per germline, CDR1 MNHNS and CDR2 SASEGT. DNA of the CDR3: TGTGCCAGCAGTGAGGGAAGGGCTAACTATGGCTACACCTTC. Translation gives CASSEGRANYGYTF.

At least ten counts were recorded for this clone. The chain recombines TRBV7-8 with TRBJ2-1; no reliable D call. CDR3 length: 16 amino acids. V was trimmed by 5 bases and J by 5 bases, leaving 19 bases between them. Germline assignment: CDR1 SGHVS and CDR2 FQNEAQ. The CDR3 loop reads CASSKVLRTQNNEQFF. The CDR3 DNA reads as TGTGCCAGCAGCAAGGTACTCCGAACGCAAAACAATGAGCAGTTCTTC.

This clone showed up many times. CDR3 in DNA: TGCAGTGCTGGGGGGCAGGGGGCAATAGGTCTGAACACTGAAGCTTTCTTT. This encodes CSAGGQGAIGLNTEAFF. J is TRBJ1-1 and V is TRBV20-1; 8 bases line up with TRBD1. J was trimmed by 0 bases and V by 5 bases; bases with no gene match: 14. Germline assignment: CDR1 DFQATT and CDR2 SNEGSKA (reference sequence). This CDR3 is built from 17 residues.

This clone was picked up many times. V gene TRBV10-2 combines with J gene TRBJ2-1, with D perhaps TRBD2 (5 bases). V was shortened by 6 bases and J by 6 bases, with 12 bases between the two germline ends. CDR1 is WSHSY, CDR2 SAAADI, per germline. The CDR3 has 13 residues. The CDR3 is CASRIGGANEQFF. The CDR3 nucleotides are TGCGCCAGCAGAATAGGAGGAGCCAATGAGCAGTTCTTC.

In this sample, this clone turned up many times. The chain couples TRBV20-1 to TRBJ2-3; TRBD2 matches 12 bases. V gave up 2 bases and J gave up 4 bases; unmatched junction bases: 7. CDR1 is DFQATT and CDR2 is SNEGSKA in the germline V gene (reference sequence). The CDR3 has 16 amino acids. CDR3 DNA sequence: TGCAGTGCTAGACTACAGACTAGCGGGGGCTCAGATACGCAGTATTTT. This sequence encodes CSARLQTSGGSDTQYF.

This clone has only a few counts. One base away lies a much larger clone, so this may be a sequencing read error. The missing conserved phenylalanine or tryptophan at the end of this CDR3 makes a read error likely. This chain joins TRBV6-1 and TRBJ2-7; D possibly matches TRBD1 or TRBD2 (5 bases each). Per the germline V gene, CDR1 is MNHNS and CDR2 is SASEGT. The CDR3 runs to 14 residues. The V end lost 6 bases, the J end lost 5 bases, and 17 bases lay between the germline ends. CDR3 sequence: CASRDLRGRNEQYL. CDR3 coding DNA: TGTGCCAGCAGGGACCTTAGGGGACGTAACGAGCAGTACCTC.

This clone was seen many times. The rearrangement links TRBV20-1 to TRBJ2-1; D gene uncertain. Trimming shortened V by 6 bases and J by 5 bases, and 8 bases separated the two germline ends. Per germline, CDR1 DFQATT and CDR2 SNEGSKA (reference sequence). The CDR3 consists of 11 residues. The CDR3 reads CSAPRDNEQFF. Written as DNA, the CDR3 is TGCAGTGCACCCCGGGACAATGAGCAGTTCTTC.

This clone showed up many times. The rearrangement uses TRBV18 and TRBJ1-6; no clear D gene. The CDR3 is 16 amino acids. V dropped 2 bases and J dropped 2 bases, with 10 bases sitting between them. Germline CDR1 KGHSH, CDR2 LQKENI. The CDR3 nucleotides are TGTGCCAGCTCACCAGGCGGCGGGACCTATAATTCACCCCTCCACTTT. The encoded protein is CASSPGGGTYNSPLHF.